This TCR beta chain derives from a study of beta chain features in type 1 diabetes. Study results and limitations: Shortening of TCRB CDR3s, moderate but significant, appeared in all four CD4+ subsets of Type 1 diabetes patients.

Since all of the isolated RNA was reverse transcribed, expressed TCRB transcripts were what got sequenced. TCRdb's table, derived via immunoSEQ multiplex PCR, lists solely in-frame clones and lacks some. Of over 200,000 clones in the sample, approximately 10% were seen once. Germline CDR1 and CDR2: SGDLS and YYNGEE. V was cut by 0 bases and J by 8 bases, with 14 bases left in between. CDR3 length: 14 residues. This clone showed up just a few times. Antigen: not known. The sample comprised naive CD4+ T cells from blood. The chain joins TRBV9 to TRBJ1-2, with D maybe TRBD1 (5 bases). This TCR was recovered from a man aged 30 to 45 with type 1 diabetes. Here the CDR3 reads CASSVDQGLGGYTF. The CDR3 DNA reads as TGTGCCAGCAGCGTAGACCAGGGACTAGGCGGCTACACCTTC.